The rows below give T cell receptor beta chains drawn from one sample of a study of shared clonotypes between healthy human individuals. Using immunoSEQ multiplex PCR, the repertoire was profiled, and TCRdb retains in-frame clones only, with some absent. Here the sample spans about 120,000 clones, approximately 70% being singletons. Sequencing was done on a sample of memory CD8+ T cells sorted from blood. These receptors originate from a woman aged 25 to 45 in good health. The CDR3 runs from the conserved cysteine through the conserved F or W. A D gene is named only where the DNA matches it firmly. Expanded clones are given a class, and other clones once, few, many or no size at all.

TRBJ1-1,-,TRBV5-6,-,CASSATGHTEAFF
TRBJ2-5,-,TRBV27,TRBD2,CASSPIAGRWGVRETQYF
TRBJ2-2,-,TRBV9,-,CASILPGLRKNTGELFF
TRBJ2-7,-,TRBV14,-,CASSAGDEQYF
TRBJ1-2,-,TRBV19,-,CATNRGIRHYGYTF
TRBJ2-7,-,TRBV4-1,-,CASSPWAIGRYEQYF
TRBJ2-2,-,TRBV2,TRBD2,CASTFSSGLNTGELFF
TRBJ1-2,-,TRBV6-5,-,CASSYLPLGHGYTF
TRBJ2-7,-,TRBV6-1,-,CASSEVFSGRGSYEQYF
TRBJ1-1,-,TRBV5-3,TRBD1,CARSLVRGLVDTEAFF
TRBJ2-7,-,TRBV7-9,-,CASTFAGSYEQYF
TRBJ2-3,many,TRBV25-1,TRBD1,CASSDPRTGVSTDTQYF
TRBJ2-3,once,TRBV9,TRBD2,CASSSRTSGRYTDTQYF
TRBJ2-5,-,TRBV25-1,TRBD1,CASSAQGAKETQYF
TRBJ1-5,-,TRBV6-1,-,CASSEARRVGYQPQHF
TRBJ2-1,-,TRBV5-4,-,CASSTPAEQFF
TRBJ1-5,-,TRBV28,-,CASGYAGTLGGQPQHF
TRBJ2-7,few,TRBV5-6,-,CASSLGADGSSYEQYF
TRBJ1-1,-,TRBV5-1,-,CASSCSRRGDEAFF
TRBJ2-7,-,TRBV11-2,-,CASSLYPRVPVYEQYF
TRBJ2-2,-,TRBV6-1,-,CASSPRGGGTGELFF
TRBJ2-7,-,TRBV7-6,TRBD2,CASSPGTSGSLFHEQYF
TRBJ2-7,-,TRBV4-2,-,CASSQVADQQYF
TRBJ2-5,many,TRBV7-8,-,CASSLVREQETQYF
TRBJ2-1,few,TRBV6-1,TRBD1,CASSRDRSFYNEQFF
TRBJ2-7,-,TRBV2,-,CASNTLGYVPYEQYF
TRBJ1-2,-,TRBV5-1,TRBD1,CASSLAVQGTGIGYGYTF
TRBJ1-2,-,TRBV29-1,-,CSVEFRYGYTF
TRBJ2-3,few,TRBV6-1,TRBD2,CASSEEPGLAGVNSDTQYF
TRBJ1-1,-,TRBV6-6,-,CASNSHMNTEAFF